This T cell receptor (beta chain) is drawn from a study of control samples from healthy donors and cancer patients. Using immunoSEQ multiplex PCR, the repertoire was profiled, and TCRdb retains in-frame clones only, with some absent. The sample yields over 80,000 clones, about four fifths seen once. The ends lost 4 bases at V and 0 bases at J; junction bases unmatched: 13. Germline CDR1 and CDR2: MNHNS and SASEGT. This CDR3 contains 18 residues. This TCR was sampled from a man in his sixties in good health. The chain couples TRBV6-1 to TRBJ1-1; 8 bases agree with TRBD1. Source material: blood. The CDR3 loop reads CASSVTNRGWEVNTEAFF. Here the CDR3 DNA reads TGTGCCAGCAGTGTTACTAACAGGGGGTGGGAAGTGAACACTGAAGCTTTCTTT.